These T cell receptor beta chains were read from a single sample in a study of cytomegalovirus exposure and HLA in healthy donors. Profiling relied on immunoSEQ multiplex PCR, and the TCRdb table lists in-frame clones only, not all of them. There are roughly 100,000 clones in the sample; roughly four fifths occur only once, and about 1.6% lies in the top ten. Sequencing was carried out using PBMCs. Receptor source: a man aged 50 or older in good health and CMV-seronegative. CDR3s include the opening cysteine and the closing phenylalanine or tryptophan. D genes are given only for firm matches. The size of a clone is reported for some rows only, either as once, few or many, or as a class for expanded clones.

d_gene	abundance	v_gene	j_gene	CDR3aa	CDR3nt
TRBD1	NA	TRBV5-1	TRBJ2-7	CASSYGMQGADEQYF	TGCGCCAGCAGCTACGGCATGCAGGGGGCAGACGAGCAGTACTTC
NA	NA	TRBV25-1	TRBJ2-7	CASSEQYLNEQYF	TGTGCCAGCAGTGAACAGTATTTGAACGAGCAGTACTTC
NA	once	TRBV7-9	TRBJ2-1	CASSLEGKNEQFF	TGTGCCAGCAGCTTAGAGGGGAAGAATGAGCAGTTCTTC
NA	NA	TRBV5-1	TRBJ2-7	CASSLGEYERYF	TGCGCCAGCAGCTTGGGAGAGTACGAGCGGTACTTC
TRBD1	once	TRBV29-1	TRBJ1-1	CSAKDREGEAFF	TGCAGCGCCAAGGACAGGGAGGGTGAAGCTTTCTTT
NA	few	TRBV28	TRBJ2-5	CASMRGNRETQYF	TGTGCCAGCATGAGAGGGAATCGAGAGACCCAGTACTTC
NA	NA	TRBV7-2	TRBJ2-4	CASSLDRKDIQYF	TGTGCCAGCAGCCTTGACAGGAAAGACATTCAGTACTTC
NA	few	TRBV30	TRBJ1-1	CAWSEQTNTEAFF	TGTGCCTGGAGTGAACAGACGAACACTGAAGCTTTCTTT
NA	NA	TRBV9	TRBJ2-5	CASSVDNQETQYF	TGTGCCAGCAGCGTAGACAACCAAGAGACCCAGTACTTC
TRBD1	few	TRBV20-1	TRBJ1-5	CSARGQGESHF	TGCAGTGCCCGAGGACAGGGGGAATCGCATTTT
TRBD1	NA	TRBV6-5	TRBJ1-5	CASSRGQLNQPQHF	TGTGCCAGCAGCCGGGGACAGCTCAATCAGCCCCAGCATTTT
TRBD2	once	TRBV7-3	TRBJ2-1	CASSPLAGKQFF	TGTGCCAGCAGCCCTCTAGCGGGCAAGCAGTTCTTC
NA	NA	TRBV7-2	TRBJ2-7	CASSLRGPLSSYEQYF	TGTGCCAGCAGCTTACGTGGGCCCCTTAGCTCCTACGAGCAGTACTTC
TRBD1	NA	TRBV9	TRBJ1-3	CASSVAGQGAGNTIYF	TGTGCCAGCAGCGTAGCAGGACAGGGAGCTGGAAACACCATATATTTT
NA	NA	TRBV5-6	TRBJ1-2	CASSLAFQGPFYGYTF	TGTGCCAGCAGCTTGGCCTTCCAGGGGCCCTTCTATGGCTACACCTTC
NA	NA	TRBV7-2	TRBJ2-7	CASSLVPPEFSYEQYF	TGTGCCAGCAGTTTAGTCCCTCCTGAGTTCTCCTACGAGCAGTACTTC
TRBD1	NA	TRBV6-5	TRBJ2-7	CASSYPEAGGHYEQYF	TGTGCCAGCAGTTACCCTGAGGCAGGGGGCCACTACGAGCAGTACTTC
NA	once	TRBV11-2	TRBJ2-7	CASSLEGDLVYEQYF	TGTGCCAGCAGCTTAGAAGGGGACTTGGTCTACGAGCAGTACTTC
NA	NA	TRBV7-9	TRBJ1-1	CASSLIQDTEAFF	TGTGCCAGCAGCCTTATACAGGACACTGAAGCTTTCTTT
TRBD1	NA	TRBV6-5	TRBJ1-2	CASSRQGRGNYGYTF	TGTGCCAGCAGTAGACAGGGGCGGGGAAACTATGGCTACACCTTC
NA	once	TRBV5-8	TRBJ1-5	CASSLRQINQPQHF	TGTGCCAGCAGCTTGCGCCAGATCAATCAGCCCCAGCATTTT
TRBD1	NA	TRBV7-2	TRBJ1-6	CASVATGVNSPLHF	TGTGCCAGCGTGGCGACAGGGGTTAATTCACCCCTCCACTTT
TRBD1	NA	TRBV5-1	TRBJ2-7	CASSLAATGGPYEQYF	TGCGCCAGCAGCTTGGCCGCGACAGGGGGCCCGTACGAGCAGTACTTC
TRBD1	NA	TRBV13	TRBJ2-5	CASSLGSGRGFQETQYF	TGTGCCAGCAGCTTAGGAAGCGGCAGGGGGTTCCAAGAGACCCAGTACTTC
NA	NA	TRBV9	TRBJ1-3	CASSVTDTTGNTIYF	TGTGCCAGCAGCGTAACGGACACGACTGGAAACACCATATATTTT
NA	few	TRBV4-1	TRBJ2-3	CASSQKTGGVALGPTDTQYF	TGCGCCAGCAGCCAAAAAACTGGGGGCGTTGCGTTGGGGCCCACAGATACGCAGTATTTT
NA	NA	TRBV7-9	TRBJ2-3	CASSSTLAEFTDTQYF	TGTGCCAGCAGCTCAACCTTAGCGGAGTTCACAGATACGCAGTATTTT
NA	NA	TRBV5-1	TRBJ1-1	CASSDPNRDEAFF	TGCGCCAGCAGCGACCCCAACAGGGACGAAGCTTTCTTT
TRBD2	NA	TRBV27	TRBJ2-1	CASTLSTGGAVSYNEQFF	TGTGCCAGCACCTTATCGACCGGGGGGGCCGTCTCCTACAATGAGCAGTTCTTC
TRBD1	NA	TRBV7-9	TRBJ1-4	CSSSLEGFGQDGEKLFF	TGTTCCAGCAGCTTAGAAGGTTTTGGACAGGATGGGGAAAAACTGTTTTTT
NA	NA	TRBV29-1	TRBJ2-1	CSVVAGNPNEQFF	TGCAGCGTTGTTGCCGGGAATCCCAATGAGCAGTTCTTC
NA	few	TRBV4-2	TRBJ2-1	CASSPAVGNEQFF	TGTGCCAGCAGCCCAGCGGTGGGCAATGAGCAGTTCTTC
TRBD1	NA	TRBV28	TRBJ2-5	CASSFLSGQGTQYF	TGTGCCAGCAGTTTTCTCTCGGGACAGGGGACCCAGTACTTC
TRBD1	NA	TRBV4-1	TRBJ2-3	CASSQWTGISVDTQYF	TGCGCCAGCAGCCAATGGACAGGAATTTCAGTAGATACGCAGTATTTT
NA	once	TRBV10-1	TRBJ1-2	CASSDGVLPDDYTF	TGCGCCAGCAGTGATGGAGTTTTACCAGATGACTACACCTTC
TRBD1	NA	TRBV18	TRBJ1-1	CASSAGQGSNTEAFF	TGTGCCAGCTCAGCCGGACAGGGATCGAACACTGAAGCTTTCTTT
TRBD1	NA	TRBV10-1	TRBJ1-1	CASNEGDRGTEAFF	TGCGCCAGCAACGAGGGGGACAGAGGGACTGAAGCTTTCTTT
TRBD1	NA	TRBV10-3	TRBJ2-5	CAISPRQGDGQETQYF	TGTGCCATCAGCCCGAGACAGGGAGATGGGCAAGAGACCCAGTACTTC
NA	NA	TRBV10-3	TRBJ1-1	CAISGSGGTEAFF	TGTGCCATCAGTGGCTCGGGGGGCACTGAAGCTTTCTTT
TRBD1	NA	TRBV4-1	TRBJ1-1	CASSRGDRANTEAFF	TGCGCCAGCAGCCGAGGGGACAGGGCGAACACTGAAGCTTTCTTT
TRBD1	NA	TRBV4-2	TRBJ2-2	CASSPQGLYTGELFF	TGTGCCAGCAGCCCACAGGGGCTGTACACCGGGGAGCTGTTTTTT
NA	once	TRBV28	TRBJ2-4	CASSFTRSNIQYF	TGTGCCAGCAGTTTTACCAGGTCGAACATTCAGTACTTC
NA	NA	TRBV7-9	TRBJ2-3	CSSSLVTDTQYF	TGTTCCAGCAGCTTAGTAACAGATACGCAGTATTTT
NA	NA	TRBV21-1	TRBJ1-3	CASSKSHRGHSAGNTIYF	TGTGCCAGCAGCAAATCACACAGGGGTCACTCTGCTGGAAACACCATATATTTT
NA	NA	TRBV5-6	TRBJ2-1	CASSLGTVSEQFF	TGTGCCAGCAGCTTGGGGACAGTCAGTGAGCAGTTCTTC
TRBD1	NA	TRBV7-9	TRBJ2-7	CASSFDRASYEQYF	TGTGCCAGCAGCTTCGACAGGGCCTCCTACGAGCAGTACTTC
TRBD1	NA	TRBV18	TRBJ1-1	CASSPRQGTEAFF	TGTGCCAGCTCACCACGACAGGGCACTGAAGCTTTCTTT
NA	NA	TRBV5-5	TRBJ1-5	CASSLAIGAGQPQHF	TGTGCCAGCAGCTTGGCCATAGGGGCGGGACAGCCCCAGCATTTT
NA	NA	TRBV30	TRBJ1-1	CALQAGVNTEAFF	TGTGCCTTACAGGCAGGGGTGAACACTGAAGCTTTCTTT
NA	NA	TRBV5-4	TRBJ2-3	CASSLLGEDTQYF	TGTGCCAGCAGCTTGCTAGGGGAAGATACGCAGTATTTT
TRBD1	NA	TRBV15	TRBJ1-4	CATSRTGDSNEKLFF	TGTGCCACCAGCAGGACAGGGGACTCTAATGAAAAACTGTTTTTT
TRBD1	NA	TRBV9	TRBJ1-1	CASTTGTGGNTEAFF	TGTGCCAGCACCACCGGGACAGGGGGCAACACTGAAGCTTTCTTT
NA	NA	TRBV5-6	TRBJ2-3	CASSVFGQSQSTDTQYF	TGTGCCAGCAGCGTGTTCGGACAATCCCAGAGCACAGATACGCAGTATTTT
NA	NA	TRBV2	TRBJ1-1	CASSLRRVPTIRDTEAFF	TGTGCCAGCAGCCTAAGACGGGTACCAACCATCCGAGACACTGAAGCTTTCTTT
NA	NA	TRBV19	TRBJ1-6	CASGLEWTSPLHF	TGTGCCAGTGGACTAGAGTGGACTTCACCCCTCCACTTT
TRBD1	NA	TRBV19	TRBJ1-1	CASSNIDRGGTEAFF	TGTGCCAGTAGCAATATCGACAGGGGAGGAACTGAAGCTTTCTTT
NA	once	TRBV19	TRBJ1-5	CASSISGNSNQPQHF	TGTGCCAGTAGTATTTCGGGGAATAGCAATCAGCCCCAGCATTTT
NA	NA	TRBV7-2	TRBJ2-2	CASSLNRVVNTGELFF	TGTGCCAGCAGCTTAAACAGGGTAGTTAACACCGGGGAGCTGTTTTTT
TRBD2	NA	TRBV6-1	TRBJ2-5	CASSELGRGGRETQYF	TGTGCCAGCAGTGAATTGGGGCGGGGGGGGAGAGAGACCCAGTACTTC